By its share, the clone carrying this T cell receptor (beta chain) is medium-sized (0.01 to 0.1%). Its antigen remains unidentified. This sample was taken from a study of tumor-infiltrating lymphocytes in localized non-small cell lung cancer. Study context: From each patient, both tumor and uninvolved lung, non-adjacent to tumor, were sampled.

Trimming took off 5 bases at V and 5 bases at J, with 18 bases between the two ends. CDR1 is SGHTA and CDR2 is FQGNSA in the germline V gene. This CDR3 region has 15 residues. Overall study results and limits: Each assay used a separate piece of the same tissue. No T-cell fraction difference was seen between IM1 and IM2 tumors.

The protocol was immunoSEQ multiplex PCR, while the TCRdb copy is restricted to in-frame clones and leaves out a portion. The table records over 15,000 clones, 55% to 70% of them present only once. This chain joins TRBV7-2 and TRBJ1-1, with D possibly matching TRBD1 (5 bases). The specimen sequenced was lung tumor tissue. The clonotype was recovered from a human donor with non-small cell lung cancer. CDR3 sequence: CASSLGGMGWTEAFF. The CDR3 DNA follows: TGTGCCAGCAGCCTTGGGGGAATGGGGTGGACTGAAGCTTTCTTT.